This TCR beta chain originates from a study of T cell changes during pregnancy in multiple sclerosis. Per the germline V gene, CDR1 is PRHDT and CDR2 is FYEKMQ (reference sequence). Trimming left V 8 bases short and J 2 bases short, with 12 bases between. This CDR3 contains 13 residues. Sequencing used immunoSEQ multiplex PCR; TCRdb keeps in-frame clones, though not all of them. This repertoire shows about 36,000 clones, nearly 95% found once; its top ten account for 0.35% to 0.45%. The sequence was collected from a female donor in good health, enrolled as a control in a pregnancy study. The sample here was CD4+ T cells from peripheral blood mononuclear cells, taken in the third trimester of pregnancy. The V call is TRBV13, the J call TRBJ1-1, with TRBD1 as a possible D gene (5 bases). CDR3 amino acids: CASGGDLNTEAFF. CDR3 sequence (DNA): TGTGCCAGCGGGGGGGACCTTAACACTGAAGCTTTCTTT.